This section outlines one T cell receptor (beta chain) sequence together with its context. Its cognate antigen has yet to be identified. No quality values exist for individual bases; no much larger clone is one base distant. This specimen belongs to a study of shared clonotypes between healthy human individuals (dated by TCRdb to 2020 to 2021). About the full investigation: The cohort comprised two women and a few men aged 18 to 49 years. To estimate repertoire size and how much clonotypes are shared between individuals, the study performed deep sequencing of blood TCR repertoires from roughly five healthy adults. To increase sequencing depth and limit assay-specific biases, different laboratories used diverse techniques to prepare libraries and sequence TCR repertoires. For each donor, three plates each were used for CD4 naive and CD4 memory, two plates were used for CD8 naive, and one plate was used for CD8 memory. Per donor, leukapheresis produced somewhere between about 0.94 and 9 billion PBMCs.

The CDR3 covers 13 residues, taking in both the cysteine and the phenylalanine. Of all the DNA, just the CDR3 is kept, 39 bases in frame from base 1. Germline trimming: 10 bases from V, 4 bases from J; junction bases outside gene matches: 7. For CDR1 and CDR2, the germline V gene lists ENHRY and SYGVKD. Using the deep immunoSEQ assay, multiplex PCR amplified TCR CDR3 regions from genomic DNA. Genomic DNA extracted from each cell subset was distributed evenly over all wells of several immunoSEQ 96-well plates, and each plate served as one replicate. For sorted subsets, each replicate PCR was loaded with approximately 190 ng genomic DNA, equivalent to 30,000 to 35,000 T cell genomes. The purified libraries were quantified using a Qubit 3.0 fluorometer, sized with a Bioanalyzer 2100, and then quantified again using the KAPA Library Quantification kit. Every immunoSEQ 96-well plate was sequenced on a separate single-read 150-cycle Illumina NextSeq 550 flow cell. Per the original workflow: Because the immunoSEQ output held only junctional sequences and lacked quality scores, the filtering could not match the filtering applied to full-length reads. To assign V/J genes and CDR3, sequences were annotated using PyIR, a Python wrapper for IgBLAST v1.9, with IMGT germline references. Any read was removed if the V/J assignment was weak (E-value above 1e-6), the CDR3 was missing, or the read contained stop codons, out-of-frame junctions, or ambiguous translated residues. V3J clonotypes were defined as sequences sharing the same inferred V gene, J gene, and CDR3 amino acid sequence. Percentage overlap between repertoires was calculated by dividing the number of shared unique clonotypes by the size of the smaller repertoire. Richness of each repertoire was evaluated using RTK rarefaction, the Chao1 estimator, and Recon v2.1 estimates of unobserved clonotypes. Generation probabilities for all TCRbeta clonotypes obtained by the gDNA method from a handful of donors were computed using OLGA. TCRdb re-hosts the immuneACCESS table, in-frame sequences only. Its copies lack some clones; in the studies checked, an unresolved V gene accounts for under half of them, and the cause for the rest is not known. V and J calls and clone size come straight from that table; D and trimming were deduced from the DNA. Within this sample are approximately 400,000 clones, with about 96% of them counted one time only. Of the sample, approximately 0.32% is held by the ten largest clones.

Healthy HIV-negative adults with no recently reported acute infections or vaccinations were included as donors. Every donor was a Caucasian adult living in Nashville, Tennessee, USA. CD8 memory samples combined magnetically selected CD45RO+ cells with CCR7-negative CD45RA+ effector memory (TemRA) cells. After blood collection by leukapheresis, PBMCs were isolated using Ficoll-Histopaque density gradient centrifugation and then cryopreserved in the vapor phase of liquid nitrogen. Purity and quantity of every magnetically sorted T cell population were checked by analytical flow cytometry. Genomic DNA was isolated from each sorted fraction and quantified by UV absorbance on a Nanodrop 2000c. The paper's findings and limits, for the study overall: Incomplete sequencing was indicated by rarefaction of sorted-subset datasets, despite the large sequencing depth. Larger estimated clonotype richness was generally found for naive subsets than for memory subsets. Sampling was restricted to blood, and TCR repertoires in tissues likely differ from the TCR repertoires found in blood. Clonotypes shared by all four sorted-subset donors showed higher generation probabilities than non-shared clonotypes. Because the study included only a small number of donors, the genetic and exposure-history diversity represented was limited. About 5% of naive CD4, 3.5% of naive CD8, approximately 2.2% of memory CD4, and 0.35% to 0.4% of memory CD8 clonotypes were shared across a few donors. Pairwise subsampling indicated that sequencing depth was expected to affect the degree of clonotype sharing among donors.

The sequence is built from TRBV10-3 and TRBJ1-5, and TRBD1 matches 7 of the central bases. The clonotype was recovered from a man aged 30-40 years in good health. The specimen was memory CD8+ T cells sorted from blood. The sample's cell subset or site, from its label and the paper: CD45RO+ cells pooled with CCR7-negative TemRA cells. The DNA sequence is given as TGTGCCACGATGACAGGGCTTAATCAGCCCCAGCATTTT. This sequence encodes CATMTGLNQPQHF.